Below, 6 T cell receptor beta chains from the same sample are listed, as sequenced in a study of blood T cell repertoires in COVID-19. Some clones are missing from TCRdb's copy, which holds only in-frame ones; the method was immunoSEQ multiplex PCR. This sample has some 70,000 clones, with 88% found just once. Sequenced sample: PBMCs or T cells enriched from blood (not recorded which). The receptors stem from a woman aged 40-49 years who had recovered from COVID-19.

The CDR3 reads CASSLRLAGGPDTQYF. CDR3 bases: TGTGCCAGCAGCCTCCGACTAGCGGGGGGGCCGGATACGCAGTATTTT. The chain is built from TRBV3-1 (or the pseudogene TRBV3-2) and TRBJ2-3, with TRBD2 matching 14 bases. The CDR3 length is 16 residues. The germline CDR1 and CDR2 sequences are LGHDT and YNNKEL (reference sequence). J gave up 6 bases and V 4 bases, and 6 bases lay outside the gene matches.

This chain links TRBV18 with TRBJ1-1; D unclear. V was cut by 4 bases and J by 0 bases, with 6 bases left in between. This CDR3 is built from 13 residues. Looked up from germline, CDR1 is KGHSH and CDR2 is LQKENI. In DNA form, the CDR3 reads TGTGCCAGCTCACTCCAGGTGAACACTGAAGCTTTCTTT. Its protein is CASSLQVNTEAFF. The full variable domain, rest sourced from reference TRBV18 and TRBJ1-1, is NAGVMQNPRHLVRRRGQEARLRCSPMKGHSHVYWYRQLPEEGLKFMVYLQKENIIDESGMPKERFSAEFPKEGPSILRIQQVVRGDSAAYFCASSLQVNTEAFFGQGTRLTVV.

This clone was picked up one time. The J gene is TRBJ2-7, the V gene TRBV25-1, with D unclear. CDR3 length: 16 amino acids. Trimming pared 1 base from V and 0 bases from J, leaving 13 bases between. CDR1 is MGHDK and CDR2 is SYGVNS in the germline V gene. As DNA, the CDR3 is TGTGCCAGCAGTGAATTTAGCCTCGAGAGCTCCTACGAGCAGTACTTC. It yields the protein CASSEFSLESSYEQYF.

This chain joins TRBV18 and TRBJ2-7; 11 bases match TRBD1. CDR1 KGHSH and CDR2 LQKENI come from the germline V gene. V lost 3 bases to trimming and J lost 4 bases; unmatched junction nucleotides: 8. The CDR3 consists of 16 residues. CDR3 in amino acids: CASSPKGQGASYEQYF. CDR3 bases: TGTGCCAGCTCACCGAAAGGACAGGGGGCTTCATACGAGCAGTACTTC.

This chain joins TRBV10-1 and TRBJ1-1, with a tentative D call TRBD1 (6 bases). Trimming removed 0 bases at V and 0 bases at J, with 8 bases between. From germline, CDR1 is WNHNN and CDR2 SYGVQD (reference sequence). The CDR3 extends over 15 amino acids. CDR3 nucleotide sequence: TGCGCCAGCAGTGAGTCCGGGACATTGAACACTGAAGCTTTCTTT. Protein product: CASSESGTLNTEAFF.

The rearrangement uses TRBV12-5 and TRBJ2-5, with TRBD2 matching over 11 bases. From germline, CDR1 is LGHNT and CDR2 FRNRAP. J lost 0 bases, V lost 5 bases, and 5 bases had no gene match. The CDR3 has 16 residues. For the CDR3, the DNA is TGTGCTAGTGGTCTTACTAGCGGGGGACACCAAGAGACCCAGTACTTC. Translation gives CASGLTSGGHQETQYF. The whole variable domain, remainder taken from reference TRBV12-5 and TRBJ2-5, is DARVTQTPRHKVTEMGQEVTMRCQPILGHNTVFWYRQTMMQGLELLAYFRNRAPLDDSGMPKDRFSAEMPDATLATLKIQPSEPRDSAVYFCASGLTSGGHQETQYFGPGTRLLVL.